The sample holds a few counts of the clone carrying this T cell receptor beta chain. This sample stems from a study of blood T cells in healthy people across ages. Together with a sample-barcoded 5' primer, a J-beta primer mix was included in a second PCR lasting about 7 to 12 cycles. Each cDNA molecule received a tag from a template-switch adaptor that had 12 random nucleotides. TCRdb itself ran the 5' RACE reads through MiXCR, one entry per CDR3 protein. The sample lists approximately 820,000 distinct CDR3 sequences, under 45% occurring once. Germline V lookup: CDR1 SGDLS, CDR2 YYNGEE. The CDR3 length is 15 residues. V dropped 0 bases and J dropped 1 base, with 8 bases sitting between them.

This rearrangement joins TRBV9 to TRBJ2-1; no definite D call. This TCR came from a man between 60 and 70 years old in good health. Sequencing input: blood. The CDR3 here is CASSVDMGSYNEQFF. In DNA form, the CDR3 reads TGTGCCAGCAGCGTAGATATGGGGTCCTACAATGAGCAGTTCTTC.